This TCR beta chain came from a study of beta chain features in type 1 diabetes. Background on the study: All samples yielded some 110 million examined sorted cells. Study conclusions and caveats: When Type 1 diabetes patients were examined, their TCRB CDR3s proved moderately but significantly shorter in all four CD4+ subsets. Cells carrying high TCR expression could end up over-represented when cDNA is sequenced.

This clone occurred a few times. Antigen: not known. The CDR3 sequence is 16 residues long. Per germline, CDR1 SGHVS and CDR2 FQNEAQ. V lost 1 base, J lost 5 bases, and 8 bases stayed unmatched. Sorting based on CD45RO/CCR7/CD25/CD127/CD95/CD27 separated CD4+ naive, central memory, regulatory and stem cell-like memory cells. Expressed TCRB transcripts got sequenced, as all isolated RNA was reverse transcribed. Produced via immunoSEQ multiplex PCR; TCRdb's table is partial and in-frame only. The sample holds a few hundred thousand clones; roughly 12% are singletons and the top ten take over 0.014%. This TCR came from a young woman with type 1 diabetes. What was sequenced was naive CD4+ T cells from blood. This chain uses TRBV7-8 with TRBJ2-5; 9 positions match TRBD2. CDR3 sequence: CASSLGLAGRGETQYF. The CDR3, as DNA: TGTGCCAGCAGCTTAGGTCTAGCGGGAAGGGGGGAGACCCAGTACTTC.